This TCR beta chain appears in the sequencing data of a study of tissue T cells after allogeneic stem cell transplantation. Notes on this clone: Genes and germline come from the mouse. The read terminates 1 residue before the CDR3 end, so the remaining end is supplied by the germline J gene. This same CDR3 is encoded by further DNA sequences in the sample.

Noted time point: mouse harvest day 7 after allogeneic transplant. Mouse grafts combined 10^7 T-cell-depleted bone marrow cells with 10^6 splenic CD5+ T cells. This mouse GVHD model was MHC-mismatched B6 to BALB/c, profiled day 7 or 14. Germline trimming cut 6 bases from V and 4 bases from J; bases unmatched to any gene: 4. This CDR3 has 13 residues. CDR1 and CDR2 (germline): KGHPV, FQNQEV (reference sequence). Produced via immunoSEQ multiplex PCR; TCRdb's table is partial and in-frame only. The sample contains about 7,400 clones, roughly half of which appear only once. The specimen was gut tissue. This sequence joins TRBV26 and TRBJ2-4, with 7 positions matching TRBD1. The TCR was taken from a female BALB/c mouse given C57BL/6 T cells with graft-versus-host disease after an allogeneic hematopoietic cell transplant. The DNA read from the CDR3 is TGTGCCAGCAGCCTGGGACAGAAAAACACCTTGTAC. Translating it yields CASSLGQKNTLY. The entire CDR3 is CASSLGQKNTLYF.